A selection of T cell receptor beta chains follows, all from one sample in a study of shared clonotypes between healthy human individuals. This table comes from immunoSEQ multiplex PCR, and its TCRdb copy is limited to in-frame clones, with some not included. The profile shows roughly 490,000 clones, 75% to 85% of them singletons. Sequenced: PBMCs. The receptors derive from a woman between 40 and 50 years old in good health. Some clones in this sample may be carry-over from other donors' samples. Both conserved end residues are part of each CDR3. A D gene is named only where the DNA matches it firmly. Clone size appears in some rows only: once, few, many, or a class for an expanded clone.

>TRBJ1-2|NA|TRBV28|once
TGTGCCAGCAGTTTATCGGCAGGGTGGGAGTATGGCTACACCTTC
CASSLSAGWEYGYTF
>TRBJ2-7|TRBD2|TRBV2|NA
TGTGCCAGCAGTGAAACGAATCCGGCAGGACTAGCGACCTCCTACGAGCAGTACTTC
CASSETNPAGLATSYEQYF
>TRBJ2-7|TRBD2|TRBV11-1|once
TGTGCCAGCAGCCCACTAGCGGGAGGGGCCTACGAGCAGTACTTC
CASSPLAGGAYEQYF
>TRBJ2-3|TRBD2|TRBV7-2|once
TGTGCCAGCAGCTTTAGCGGGAGCATTACAGATACGCAGTATTTT
CASSFSGSITDTQYF
>TRBJ2-7|TRBD2|TRBV27|NA
TGTGCCAGCAGTTTAAGGGGGACTAGCGGGAGAGCCTACGAGCAGTACTTC
CASSLRGTSGRAYEQYF
>TRBJ2-3|NA|TRBV19|NA
TGTGCCAGTATGGGGCAGGGGAGCACAGATACGCAGTATTTT
CASMGQGSTDTQYF
>TRBJ2-3|TRBD2|TRBV6-1|many
TGTGCCAGCAGTGAAATTCCGGGAGGGAGCACAGATACGCAGTATTTT
CASSEIPGGSTDTQYF
>TRBJ2-7|TRBD2|TRBV5-1|NA
TGCGCCAGCAGCCTCCATCCGGGACTAGAATACGAGCAGTACTTC
CASSLHPGLEYEQYF
>TRBJ1-6|NA|TRBV15|NA
TGTGCCACCAGCAGAGAGGGTAGCAAGGGTGGCAATTCACCCCTCCACTTT
CATSREGSKGGNSPLHF
>TRBJ1-1|TRBD1|TRBV5-1|NA
TGCGCCAGCAGCTTAACCGGGACAGAGGGATACACTGAAGCTTTCTTT
CASSLTGTEGYTEAFF
>TRBJ2-7|NA|TRBV28|NA
TGTGCCAGCAGGGAGGGACAAGCCTACGAGCAGTACTTC
CASREGQAYEQYF
>TRBJ2-1|NA|TRBV4-2|NA
TGTGCCAGCAGCCAAGAATGGAACAATGAGCAGTTCTTC
CASSQEWNNEQFF
>TRBJ2-3|NA|TRBV7-9|NA
TGTGCCAGCAGCTGGGGGGATACGCAGTATTTT
CASSWGDTQYF
>TRBJ2-5|TRBD1|TRBV18|NA
TGTGCCAGCTCACCCTGGACAGGGGCGGGGGAGACCCAGTACTTC
CASSPWTGAGETQYF
>TRBJ2-7|NA|TRBV7-3|once
TGTGCCAGCAGCTTAGGGGGAGTTGGTGGTGAGCAGTACTTC
CASSLGGVGGEQYF
>TRBJ2-4|NA|TRBV2|NA
TGTGCCAGCAATAACCTAATAGCCAAAAACATTCAGTACTTC
CASNNLIAKNIQYF
>TRBJ1-4|NA|TRBV2|NA
TGTGCCAGCAGTGAGCAGGCCACTCCGGAAAAACTGTTTTTT
CASSEQATPEKLFF
>TRBJ2-5|NA|TRBV6-1|NA
TGTGCCAGCAGAGCTTATTCCACAGGGCTAGAGACCCAGTACTTC
CASRAYSTGLETQYF
>TRBJ2-2|NA|TRBV7-3|NA
TGTGCCAGCAGCCGCGGCACTGGGGTCGCCGGGGAGCTGTTTTTT
CASSRGTGVAGELFF
>TRBJ1-5|NA|TRBV30|NA
TGTGCCTGGAGTCCACAGGATCAGCCCCAGCATTTT
CAWSPQDQPQHF
>TRBJ2-2|NA|TRBV15|NA
TGTGCCACCAGCACGGGGAGAGCTGGCACCGGGGAGCTGTTTTTT
CATSTGRAGTGELFF
>TRBJ1-2|NA|TRBV27|NA
TGTGCCAGCAGTTTAGGAGGGTGGAGAGGCTACACCTTC
CASSLGGWRGYTF
>TRBJ1-2|NA|TRBV6-5|few
TGTGCCAGCAGCCTTGGGCGGCGCAACTATGGCTACACCTTC
CASSLGRRNYGYTF
>TRBJ2-5|NA|TRBV7-9|NA
TGTGCCAGCAGCTTAGACGAGACAAACTATCAAGAGACCCAGTACTTC
CASSLDETNYQETQYF
>TRBJ2-3|TRBD2|TRBV27|NA
TGTGCCAGCAGTTTGTCTCTAGCGGTGAGCACAGATACGCAGTATTTT
CASSLSLAVSTDTQYF
>TRBJ1-1|TRBD1|TRBV10-3|few
TGTGCCATCAGTGCGACAGGGGCTCTGAACACTGAAGCTTTCTTT
CAISATGALNTEAFF
>TRBJ2-1|TRBD2|TRBV29-1|once
TGCAGCGTTGAAACCAGCGGGGTAAGCTCCTACAATGAACAGTTCTTC
CSVETSGVSSYNEQFF
>TRBJ1-2|NA|TRBV4-1|once
TGCGCCAGCAGGGTTGACCTCTATGGCTACACCTTC
CASRVDLYGYTF
>TRBJ2-1|TRBD2|TRBV5-1|NA
TGCGCCAGCAGGGCTAGCGGGTACAATGAGCAGTTCTTC
CASRASGYNEQFF